The TCR beta chain described here comes from a study of CD8+CD57+ T cells in acquired aplastic anemia. Study-wide background: Across the sorted CD4+ and CD8+ cells, DNA amounts averaged roughly 3 ug. Broader study findings: Under 35 was the count of CD8+ CDR3 sequences that patients shared with controls.

Sequenced patients had shown CD8+CD57+ cell expansion by flow cytometry. The enrolled patients all had severe acquired aplastic anemia. CDR1 MNHNY and CDR2 SVGAGI come from the germline V gene (reference sequence). Trimming cost V 2 bases and J 0 bases, with 17 bases left between them. This CDR3 is 17 amino acids long. On this clonotype: What it binds is not known.

CDR3 and TCR beta VDJ profiling relied on genomic DNA as the template. TCRdb reprocessed the reads via MiXCR and lists one record per CDR3 protein. Here the sample spans about 160,000 distinct CDR3 sequences, 71% being singletons. The specimen sequenced was sorted CD4+, CD8+, or CD8+CD57+ T cells (not recorded which) from PBMCs. The chain uses TRBV6-6 and TRBJ2-7; weak D call: TRBD2 (6 bases). The receptor was isolated from a human donor with aplastic anemia. The CDR3 coding sequence is TGTGCCAGCAGTTACGGGGCGGGACGCCAGAGCTCCTACGAGCAGTACTTC. Its protein is CASSYGAGRQSSYEQYF.